These 32 T cell receptor beta chains share one sample of origin, sequenced in a study of cytomegalovirus exposure and HLA in healthy donors. 13 Jbeta primers and 60 Vbeta primers were used for the PCR. The table came from immunoSEQ multiplex PCR; TCRdb's copy has only in-frame clones and leaves some out. The sample lists around 110,000 clones, about 80% occurring once. The specimen sequenced was PBMCs. The receptors come from a woman aged 18-35 years in good health and CMV-seropositive.

This clone was seen only once. The chain couples TRBV7-2 to TRBJ1-5; 12 positions agree with TRBD1. V dropped 4 bases and J dropped 5; count of bases not matched to a gene: 6. There are 16 residues in the CDR3. Per the germline V gene, CDR1 is SGHTA and CDR2 is FQGNSA. Here the CDR3 reads CASSYGTGGADQPQHF. The CDR3 DNA reads TGTGCCAGCAGCTACGGGACAGGGGGCGCCGATCAGCCCCAGCATTTT.

The rearrangement links TRBV9 to TRBJ2-7; the match to TRBD2 covers 10 bases. With 0 bases clipped from V and 5 bases from J, the junction kept 8 bases outside the gene matches. The CDR3 sequence is 16 residues long. Looked up from germline, CDR1 is SGDLS and CDR2 is YYNGEE. The CDR3 coding sequence is TGTGCCAGCAGCGTAGAGAGCGGGAGGGCCCGGGACGAGCAGTACTTC. This encodes CASSVESGRARDEQYF.

This clone showed up just a few times. The chain links TRBV19 to TRBJ1-5; D is ambiguous. Trimming pared 3 bases from V and 0 bases from J, leaving 9 bases between. The CDR3 is 15 residues long. CDR1 is LNHDA, CDR2 SQIVND, per germline (reference sequence). CDR3 residues: CASSMPFYSNQPQHF. CDR3 sequence (DNA): TGTGCCAGTAGTATGCCCTTCTATAGCAATCAGCCCCAGCATTTT.

The chain employs TRBV5-8 and TRBJ2-5; 7 bases fit TRBD1. This CDR3 has 15 amino acids. V trimming: 5 bases; J trimming: 5 bases; junction bases outside the gene matches: 12. Per the germline V gene, CDR1 is SGHTS and CDR2 is YDEGEE. CDR3 coding DNA: TGTGCCAGCAGTTGGGGTAACAGGGGTTTCGAGACCCAGTACTTC. This codes for CASSWGNRGFETQYF.

The genes are TRBV2 and TRBJ2-7; D perhaps matches TRBD1 (5 bases). Germline V lookup: CDR1 SNHLY, CDR2 FYNNEI. V was shortened by 8 bases and J by 4 bases, with 18 bases between the two germline ends. The CDR3 is made up of 14 amino acids. The CDR3 region is CASWAAADKYEQYF. Here the CDR3 DNA reads TGTGCCAGCTGGGCCGCGGCGGACAAGTACGAGCAGTACTTC.

The chain uses TRBV20-1 and TRBJ2-1; D is unclear. CDR1 is DFQATT, CDR2 SNEGSKA, per germline (reference sequence). The length of the CDR3 is 10 residues. CDR3 nucleotides: TGCAGCTCCCCTAACAATGAGCAGTTCTTC. Its translation is CSSPNNEQFF.

This clone was seen a handful of times. This chain connects TRBV5-1 to TRBJ1-5; D not certain. Germline assignment: CDR1 SGHRS and CDR2 YFSETQ. V was cut by 0 bases and J by 0 bases, with 7 bases left in between. CDR3 length equals 15 residues. CDR3 in amino acids: CASSLDGNSNQPQHF. In DNA, the CDR3 is TGCGCCAGCAGCTTGGACGGGAATAGCAATCAGCCCCAGCATTTT. Filled out from reference TRBV5-1 and TRBJ1-5, the complete variable domain reads KAGVTQTPRYLIKTRGQQVTLSCSPISGHRSVSWYQQTPGQGLQFLFEYFSETQRNKGNFPGRFSGRQFSNSRSEMNVSTLELGDSALYLCASSLDGNSNQPQHFGDGTRLSIL.

The rearrangement links TRBV5-8 to TRBJ1-4; possible D gene TRBD1, 6 bases. Trimming took off 4 bases at V and 5 bases at J, with 12 bases between the two ends. The germline V gene has CDR1 SGHTS and CDR2 YDEGEE. This CDR3 is 14 amino acids long. The CDR3, as DNA: TGTGCCAGCAGCCTAGGGACACCCAATGAAAAACTGTTTTTT. Its protein product is CASSLGTPNEKLFF.

The chain employs TRBV7-9 and TRBJ1-1, with TRBD1 matching over 7 bases. Per germline, CDR1 SEHNR and CDR2 FQNEAQ (reference sequence). There are 15 residues in the CDR3. The junction had 19 bases not matched to a gene; V was cut back by 7 bases and J by 11 bases. CDR3 coding DNA: TGTGCCAGCACCTCTTGGCGGACAGGTAATAATTGGGCTTTCTTT. This encodes CASTSWRTGNNWAFF. Drawing the rest from reference TRBV7-9 and TRBJ1-1, the complete variable domain is DTGVSQNPRHKITKRGQNVTFRCDPISEHNRLYWYRQTLGQGPEFLTYFQNEAQLEKSRLLSDRFSAERPKGSFSTLEIQRTEQGDSAMYLCASTSWRTGNNWAFFGQGTRLTVV.

CDR3 residues: CASSQAYQGAYEQYF. The CDR3 DNA reads TGCGCCAGCAGCCAAGCTTACCAGGGGGCCTACGAGCAGTACTTC. V gene TRBV4-1 combines with J gene TRBJ2-5, with 7 bases identical to TRBD1. The J call could be wrong; TRBJ2-7 is a better fit for the DNA end. Looked up from germline, CDR1 is MGHRA and CDR2 is YSYEKL. This CDR3 has 15 amino acids.

The rearrangement joins TRBV5-5 to TRBJ2-5; D possibly corresponds to TRBD1 (5 bases). The CDR3 is made up of 13 amino acids. V was shortened by 0 bases and J by 4 bases, with 7 bases between the two germline ends. Per germline, CDR1 SGHKS and CDR2 YYEKEE (reference sequence). The CDR3 loop is CASSLGGAETQYF. DNA of the CDR3: TGTGCCAGCAGCTTGGGTGGGGCAGAGACCCAGTACTTC.

This clone showed up just once. The V and J genes are TRBV13 and TRBJ2-7; TRBD2 matches at 12 bases. The CDR3 loop spans 18 amino acids. Germline V lookup: CDR1 PRHDT, CDR2 FYEKMQ (reference sequence). Losses at the gene ends were 1 base for V and 1 base for J; bases not matched to a gene: 8. CDR3 DNA sequence: TGTGCCAGCAGCTTAGAGAGACTCGGGACTAGCGGGTCCTACGAGCAGTACTTC. Residues: CASSLERLGTSGSYEQYF.

This rearrangement joins TRBV2 to TRBJ2-5; D unresolved. V shed 5 bases and J shed 1 base, with 5 bases lying between them. This CDR3 comprises 12 residues. Germline V gene lookup returns CDR1 SNHLY and CDR2 FYNNEI. The CDR3 region is CASSTFQETQYF. In DNA form, the CDR3 reads TGTGCCAGCAGTACTTTCCAAGAGACCCAGTACTTC. The full variable domain, in which reference TRBV2 and TRBJ2-5 provide the parts outside the CDR3, is EPEVTQTPSHQVTQMGQEVILRCVPISNHLYFYWYRQILGQKVEFLVSFYNNEISEKSEIFDDQFSVERPDGSNFTLKIRSTKLEDSAMYFCASSTFQETQYFGPGTRLLVL.

The J gene is TRBJ2-3, the V gene TRBV2, with 10 bases matching TRBD1. V was pared by 2 bases and J by 2 bases, with 7 bases of the junction left unmatched. The CDR3 runs 17 residues. CDR1 SNHLY and CDR2 FYNNEI come from the germline V gene. In DNA, the CDR3 is TGTGCCAGCAGTGAACCGGACAGGGGGGATGACACAGATACGCAGTATTTT. Encoded protein: CASSEPDRGDDTDTQYF.

The V and J genes are TRBV18 and TRBJ2-7, with D unresolved. The V end was cut by 2 bases, the J end by 2 bases, with 10 bases between. Germline lookup yields CDR1 KGHSH and CDR2 LQKENI. This CDR3 is 14 amino acids long. DNA for the CDR3: TGTGCCAGCTCACCAAATTACAAGACCTACGAGCAGTACTTC. This gives the protein CASSPNYKTYEQYF.

This clone has only a few counts. V and J are TRBV5-6 and TRBJ2-2; 8 bases are a match to TRBD1. There are 14 residues in the CDR3. V lost 5 bases, J lost 4 bases, and 4 bases stayed unmatched. The germline gives CDR1 SGHDT, CDR2 YYEEEE. As DNA, the CDR3 is TGTGCCAGCAGTCCAACAGGGGGCACCGGGGAGCTGTTTTTT. It translates to CASSPTGGTGELFF.

This chain uses TRBV6-5 with TRBJ2-7; TRBD2 matches 9 bases. Trimming cost V 4 bases and J 6 bases; bases outside gene matches: 13. This CDR3 region has 16 residues. The V gene's germline CDR1 is MNHEY and CDR2 SVGAGI. This CDR3 is CASSWTPSGIRFEQYF. Here the CDR3 DNA reads TGTGCCAGCAGTTGGACCCCTAGCGGGATTAGATTCGAGCAGTACTTC.

V usage is TRBV5-4 and J usage is TRBJ2-3; D is undetermined. V was trimmed by 5 bases and J by 3 bases, leaving 7 bases between them. The CDR3 has 12 amino acids. The germline V gene encodes CDR1 SGHNT and CDR2 YYREEE (reference sequence). The CDR3 spells CASRSGTDTQYF. The CDR3 coding sequence is TGTGCCAGCAGGTCAGGAACAGATACGCAGTATTTT.

The chain links TRBV4-2 to TRBJ1-5; D is uncertain. V was trimmed by 0 bases and J by 1 base, leaving 7 bases between them. The CDR3 is made up of 15 amino acids. Germline V lookup: CDR1 LGHNA, CDR2 YNFKEQ. The CDR3 nucleotides are TGTGCCAGCAGCCAAGAAGAACAGAGCAATCAGCCCCAGCATTTT. Its protein is CASSQEEQSNQPQHF.

The chain is built from TRBV9 and TRBJ2-3; D is possibly TRBD1 (7 bases). Between the trimmed V and J ends, which lost 3 bases and 6 bases, there was a span of 14 bases. Germline CDR1 is SGDLS and CDR2 is YYNGEE. The CDR3 sequence is 14 residues long. As DNA, the CDR3 is TGTGCCAGCAGCGCTTCAGGGGGGTACGATACGCAGTATTTT. Encoded protein: CASSASGGYDTQYF.

The chain couples TRBV12-2 to TRBJ2-3; the table's D gene call, TRBD2, was not cross checked with the DNA. TRBV12-2 is annotated as a pseudogene. This CDR3 has 17 amino acids. The CDR3 sequence is CASRFSLQPLRRDTQYF. The CDR3 nucleotides are TGTGCAAGTCGCTTTTCGCTTCAACCCCTACGGCGGGATACGCAGTATTTT.

This sequence joins TRBV7-9 and TRBJ2-7; 8 positions match TRBD1. CDR1 and CDR2 (germline): SEHNR, FQNEAQ (reference sequence). The CDR3 contains 13 residues. The junction had 3 bases not matched to a gene; V was cut back by 5 bases and J by 3 bases. This CDR3 is CASSRQGRYEQYF. CDR3 in DNA: TGTGCCAGCAGCCGACAGGGGCGCTACGAGCAGTACTTC.

This clone was seen just once. This chain uses TRBV9 with TRBJ1-3; unclear D gene. The CDR3 is made up of 16 amino acids. CDR1 and CDR2 from the germline V gene are SGDLS and YYNGEE. Trimming removed 6 bases from V and 0 bases from J, with 16 bases in between. The CDR3 loop is CASNPAGTSSGNTIYF. CDR3 bases: TGTGCCAGCAACCCCGCAGGAACTAGCTCTGGAAACACCATATATTTT.

The chain is built from TRBV15 and TRBJ1-1, with a tentative D call TRBD1 (5 bases). The germline gives CDR1 LNHNV, CDR2 YYDKDF (reference sequence). Trimming removed 1 base from V and 3 bases from J, with 12 bases in between. The CDR3 contains 15 residues. CDR3 bases: TGTGCCACCAGCAGAGGGGGGGTTCAGGACACTGAAGCTTTCTTT. Translating it yields CATSRGGVQDTEAFF.

V usage is TRBV12-5 and J usage is TRBJ2-7; D may be TRBD2 (6 bases). Trimming stripped 2 bases from V and 4 bases from J, with 12 bases between. The CDR3 is made up of 14 amino acids. The germline V gene has CDR1 LGHNT and CDR2 FRNRAP. Here the CDR3 DNA reads TGTGCTAGTGGTTTGTTTACACGGGAGTACGAGCAGTACTTC. Residues: CASGLFTREYEQYF.

DNA for the CDR3: TGCGCCAGCAGCCAACTTATAACAGGGAACACTGAAGCTTTCTTT. It yields the protein CASSQLITGNTEAFF. V usage is TRBV4-1 and J usage is TRBJ1-1, with D perhaps TRBD1 (5 bases). With 2 bases removed from V and 1 base from J, the gap between germline ends came to 11 bases. The CDR3 sequence is 15 residues long. Germline CDR1 is MGHRA and CDR2 is YSYEKL.

In its sample, this clone was seen once. The rearrangement uses TRBV5-1 and TRBJ1-2, with TRBD1 matching 11 bases. Germline-derived CDR1 and CDR2 are SGHRS and YFSETQ. The CDR3 spans 19 residues. The ends lost 3 bases at V and 4 bases at J; junction bases unmatched: 17. The CDR3 loop reads CASSSPGQGALNNFYGYTF. The CDR3 nucleotides are TGCGCCAGCAGCTCCCCTGGACAGGGGGCACTCAATAACTTCTATGGCTACACCTTC.

In its sample, this clone was seen once. The V and J genes are TRBV5-1 and TRBJ2-1; 11 bases fit TRBD2. The germline V gene encodes CDR1 SGHRS and CDR2 YFSETQ. The CDR3 extends over 13 amino acids. Germline trimming cut 1 base from V and 14 bases from J; bases unmatched to any gene: 5. CDR3 amino acids: CASSLLAGGGEFF. The CDR3 DNA is TGCGCCAGCAGCTTGCTAGCGGGAGGTGGGGAGTTCTTC. The entire variable domain, with the rest obtained from reference TRBV5-1 and TRBJ2-1, is as follows: KAGVTQTPRYLIKTRGQQVTLSCSPISGHRSVSWYQQTPGQGLQFLFEYFSETQRNKGNFPGRFSGRQFSNSRSEMNVSTLELGDSALYLCASSLLAGGGEFFGPGTRLTVL.

The V and J genes are TRBV6-6 and TRBJ2-2; tentative D call: TRBD1 (6 bases). The CDR3 is 14 residues long. The germline gives CDR1 MNHNY, CDR2 SVGAGI (reference sequence). Trimming took off 4 bases at V and 5 bases at J, with 11 bases between the two ends. Here the CDR3 reads CASSSRTATGELFF. The CDR3 coding sequence is TGTGCCAGCAGTTCACGGACAGCTACCGGGGAGCTGTTTTTT.

This chain uses TRBV15 with TRBJ2-7; 8 positions match TRBD1. This CDR3 contains 16 residues. Germline lookup yields CDR1 LNHNV and CDR2 YYDKDF (reference sequence). After removal of 5 bases from V and 5 bases from J, the junction contained 14 bases not matched to a gene. The CDR3 DNA reads as TGTGCCACCAGCCCCCGAAAGGGGACAGGAGTCCACGAGCAGTACTTC. Translation gives CATSPRKGTGVHEQYF.

This clone was counted a few times. V gene TRBV5-4 combines with J gene TRBJ2-7; D is unresolved. With 0 bases removed from V and 4 bases from J, the gap between germline ends came to 5 bases. Germline values: CDR1 SGHNT, CDR2 YYREEE (reference sequence). There are 12 residues in the CDR3. This CDR3 is CASSLGAYEQYF. CDR3 in DNA: TGTGCCAGCAGCTTGGGGGCTTACGAGCAGTACTTC.

This clone appeared a single time. The chain links TRBV7-9 to TRBJ2-1; 8 positions match TRBD2. V gave up 5 bases and J gave up 0 bases; unmatched junction bases: 6. Germline V gene sequence: CDR1 SEHNR, CDR2 FQNEAQ (reference sequence). This CDR3 has 16 amino acids. CDR3 sequence reads: CASSPPLAGSYNEQFF. CDR3 coding DNA: TGTGCCAGCAGCCCTCCTCTAGCGGGCTCCTACAATGAGCAGTTCTTC.